One sample yielded the 20 T cell receptor beta chains listed below, sequenced in a study of post-analysis software for immune sequencing data. Broader study findings: TRBV segments more frequent in patients than in controls numbered five and included TRBV5-6, TRBV5-1 and TRBV20-1.

Libraries were made from TCR beta cDNA, and they carried unique molecular identifiers. Each CDR3 protein gets one entry after TCRdb re-called the PCR reads with MiXCR. The table has about 680,000 distinct CDR3 sequences, around 60% seen once. Their recognized antigens are unknown. Input material: blood. The source is a girl under 10 years old with multiple sclerosis.

The J gene is TRBJ1-2, the V gene TRBV12-3 or TRBV12-4, with D tentatively TRBD1 (5 bases). The V and J ends lost 1 base and 5 bases respectively, with 11 bases between them. The CDR3 covers 14 residues. CDR3 sequence reads: CASSLGSGLYGYTF. For the CDR3, the DNA is TGTGCCAGCAGTTTAGGTTCAGGGTTGTATGGCTACACCTTC.

Only one count was recorded for this clonotype. This chain connects TRBV5-1 to TRBJ2-1; 10 nucleotides align to TRBD2. V trimming: 4 bases; J trimming: 4 bases; junction bases outside the gene matches: 11. CDR1 and CDR2 from the germline V gene are SGHRS and YFSETQ. The CDR3 totals 17 residues. CDR3 nucleotide sequence: TGCGCCAGCAGCCCGGGGACTAGCGCCGTCTTATACAATGAGCAGTTCTTC. Protein: CASSPGTSAVLYNEQFF. Full variable domain (outside the CDR3, taken from reference TRBV5-1 and TRBJ2-1): KAGVTQTPRYLIKTRGQQVTLSCSPISGHRSVSWYQQTPGQGLQFLFEYFSETQRNKGNFPGRFSGRQFSNSRSEMNVSTLELGDSALYLCASSPGTSAVLYNEQFFGPGTRLTVL.

The chain joins TRBV14 to TRBJ2-1, with TRBD2 matching 8 bases. CDR1 SGHDN and CDR2 FVKESK come from the germline V gene. The length of the CDR3 is 15 residues. V shed 5 bases and J 8 bases; nucleotides not matched to a gene: 11. The CDR3 loop is CASSKIAGNIHEQFF. DNA of the CDR3: TGTGCCAGCAGCAAGATAGCGGGAAATATCCATGAGCAGTTCTTC.

In this sample, this clonotype turned up many times. The chain recombines TRBV9 with TRBJ2-7; D may match TRBD1 or TRBD2 (5 bases each). The germline V and J ends were trimmed by 2 bases and 1 base, with 7 bases remaining between them. Germline V gives CDR1 SGDLS, CDR2 YYNGEE. The CDR3 totals 13 residues. The CDR3 DNA is TGTGCCAGCAGCGTTGGGGGATCCTACGAGCAGTACTTC. Encoded protein: CASSVGGSYEQYF.

This clonotype was seen only once. This rearrangement joins TRBV7-3 to TRBJ2-1, with 7 bases identical to TRBD1. The CDR3 runs 16 residues. From germline, CDR1 is SGHTA and CDR2 FQGTGA. Trimming at V came to 5 bases and at J to 7 bases, leaving 14 bases not matched to a gene. This chain's CDR3 is CASSRWAGGEKNEQFF. DNA of the CDR3: TGTGCCAGCAGCCGTTGGGCAGGGGGAGAAAAGAATGAGCAGTTCTTC.

This clonotype was recorded a few times. The chain couples TRBV20-1 to TRBJ2-5; possible D gene TRBD2, 5 bases. The end of the DNA fits TRBJ2-7 better, so the J call may be wrong. The CDR3 runs 13 residues. Germline CDR1 reads DFQATT; CDR2 reads SNEGSKA (reference sequence). The CDR3: CSARTRTGYEQYF. CDR3 bases: TGCAGTGCTAGAACTAGGACGGGCTACGAGCAGTACTTC.

This clonotype has just a few counts. J is TRBJ2-7 and V is TRBV5-1, with TRBD1 matching 7 bases. CDR3 length: 14 amino acids. Trimming took 5 bases from V and 2 from J; bases not matched to a gene: 7. CDR1 is SGHRS, CDR2 YFSETQ, per germline. CDR3 in DNA: TGCGCCAGCAGGTTGCGACAGGGAACCTACGAGCAGTACTTC. As protein: CASRLRQGTYEQYF.

This clonotype was counted a few times. The V gene is TRBV20-1, the J gene TRBJ2-7; tentatively, D is TRBD1 or TRBD2 (5 bases each). Germline lookup yields CDR1 DFQATT and CDR2 SNEGSKA (reference sequence). The V end lost 5 bases, the J end lost 0 bases, and 14 bases lay between the germline ends. This CDR3 region has 14 residues. This CDR3 reads CSAVRDDGSYEQYF. The CDR3 DNA reads as TGCAGTGCTGTTCGGGACGACGGCTCCTACGAGCAGTACTTC.

The chain employs TRBV20-1 and TRBJ2-5, with D possibly TRBD2 on 6 matching bases. Germline V CDR1 and CDR2: DFQATT, SNEGSKA (reference sequence). The CDR3 spans 10 residues. CDR3 sequence (DNA): TGCCACCGGGGGCAAGAGACCCAGTACTTC. It is translated as CHRGQETQYF.

This chain joins TRBV20-1 and TRBJ1-1; D call uncertain. Germline CDR1 reads DFQATT; CDR2 reads SNEGSKA (reference sequence). V lost 1 base to trimming and J lost 0 bases, with 6 bases between them. The CDR3 is 13 residues long. CDR3 nucleotide sequence: TGCAGTGCTAGAGCTCAGGTGAACACTGAAGCTTTCTTT. It codes for CSARAQVNTEAFF.

This clonotype has more than one count but fewer than ten. The rearrangement links TRBV20-1 to TRBJ2-3; 8 bases agree with TRBD2. The CDR3 is made up of 11 amino acids. Germline assignment: CDR1 DFQATT and CDR2 SNEGSKA (reference sequence). J was trimmed by 9 bases and V by 5 bases; bases with no gene match: 4. This chain's CDR3 is CSAEAGETQYF. The DNA for the CDR3 is TGCAGTGCTGAAGCGGGAGAGACGCAGTATTTT.

The J gene is TRBJ2-1, the V gene TRBV11-2; 14 bases fit TRBD2. Germline V gene lookup returns CDR1 SGHAT and CDR2 FQNNGV. V trimming: 5 bases; J trimming: 8 bases; junction bases outside the gene matches: 8. This CDR3 has 16 amino acids. The CDR3 sequence: CASSTTSGRVGDEQFF. CDR3 nucleotide sequence: TGTGCCAGCAGCACGACTAGCGGGAGGGTAGGGGATGAGCAGTTCTTC.

V gene TRBV14 combines with J gene TRBJ1-2; no clear D. CDR1 and CDR2 (germline): SGHDN, FVKESK. Trimming stripped 0 bases from V and 1 base from J, with 9 bases between. CDR3 length: 15 residues. The CDR3 sequence is CASSQESLGNYGYTF. The CDR3, as DNA: TGTGCCAGCAGCCAAGAGTCCCTGGGTAACTATGGCTACACCTTC.

The chain uses TRBV19 and TRBJ1-5; a weak D match, TRBD1 (5 bases). Trimming took 4 bases from V and 3 from J, leaving 16 bases between them. Germline V CDR1 and CDR2: LNHDA, SQIVND (reference sequence). This CDR3 has 16 amino acids. The CDR3 spells CASSTPDEGYNQPQHF. In nucleotides, the CDR3 is TGTGCCAGTAGTACCCCCGATGAGGGGTACAATCAGCCCCAGCATTTT.

The gene calls are TRBV18 and TRBJ2-1, with D unresolved. This CDR3 has 13 amino acids. Germline V lookup: CDR1 KGHSH, CDR2 LQKENI. Trimming stripped 1 base from V and 6 bases from J, with 7 bases between. As DNA, the CDR3 is TGTGCCAGCTCACCACGTCGTCCCAATGAGCAGTTCTTC. It encodes CASSPRRPNEQFF.

The V call is TRBV6-2 or TRBV6-3, the J call TRBJ1-2, with no clear D. The CDR3 loop spans 14 amino acids. Trimming removed 6 bases at V and 0 bases at J, with 11 bases between. Germline-derived CDR1 and CDR2 are MNHEY and SVGEGT. The CDR3 DNA is TGTGCCAGCAGCCTACAGCGGTCTAACTATGGCTACACCTTC. It encodes CASSLQRSNYGYTF.

As for this clonotype: The junction departs from the called germline gene at one end, perhaps through a read error. The chain is built from TRBV7-2 and TRBJ2-7, with TRBD1 as a possible D gene (6 bases). The V gene's germline CDR1 is SGHTA and CDR2 FQGNSA. The CDR3 runs to 14 residues. DNA of the CDR3: TGTGCCAGCAGCTTAGGAGGGGGACGGAACGAGCGGTACTTC. Its translation: CASSLGGGRNERYF.

This clonotype turned up a few times. The chain is built from TRBV11-2 and TRBJ2-1; the D call may be TRBD1 or TRBD2 (5 bases each). Trimming took 7 bases from V and 8 from J, leaving 30 bases between them. From germline, CDR1 is SGHAT and CDR2 FQNNGV. The CDR3 is 18 residues long. CDR3 sequence: CASTSHRDESLKKDEQFF. The CDR3 DNA follows: TGTGCCAGCACCTCCCACCGGGACGAAAGTCTCAAAAAGGATGAGCAGTTCTTC.

The chain combines TRBV27 with TRBJ2-1; D remains ambiguous. Per germline, CDR1 MNHEY and CDR2 SMNVEV (reference sequence). This CDR3 region has 18 residues. Trimming shortened V by 5 bases and J by 3 bases, and 23 bases separated the two germline ends. The CDR3, as DNA: TGTGCCAGCAGTCCATCATTTGGTGGTAGCAGGTTCTACAATGAGCAGTTCTTC. Its translation: CASSPSFGGSRFYNEQFF.

V usage is TRBV28 and J usage is TRBJ1-2; TRBD1 matches 8 bases. Per the germline V gene, CDR1 is MDHEN and CDR2 is SYDVKM. The CDR3 runs 14 residues. Unmatched junction bases numbered 9, after V lost 8 bases and J lost 4 bases. In nucleotides, the CDR3 is TGTGCCAGCTCATTCAGGGGGCCAGGCTATGGCTACACCTTC. The encoded protein is CASSFRGPGYGYTF.